Below are 31 T cell receptor beta chains sequenced from a single sample in a study of blood T cell repertoires in COVID-19. Sequenced by immunoSEQ multiplex PCR; TCRdb stores in-frame clones only, minus some. The sample lists roughly 250,000 clones; around 82% were seen once. The sample was peripheral blood. The receptors derive from a man aged 35 to 55 with active or convalescent COVID-19.

The chain carries TRBV3-1 (or the pseudogene TRBV3-2) and TRBJ2-2; 7 bases agree with TRBD1. V shed 3 bases, J shed 5 bases, and the junction held 12 bases outside the gene matches. Germline V gives CDR1 LGHDT, CDR2 YNNKEL (reference sequence). The length of the CDR3 is 17 residues. CDR3 coding DNA: TGTGCCAGCAGCCATTTTTCAGGGGGAATTTTAACCGGGGAGCTGTTTTTT. Its translation is CASSHFSGGILTGELFF.

V gene TRBV19 combines with J gene TRBJ1-5; D perhaps matches TRBD1 (6 bases). Germline lookup yields CDR1 LNHDA and CDR2 SQIVND (reference sequence). The CDR3 has 15 amino acids. V was pared by 1 base and J by 6 bases, with 13 bases between. The CDR3: CASSIGQAVGQPQHF. In nucleotides, the CDR3 is TGTGCCAGTAGTATAGGACAGGCGGTTGGTCAGCCCCAGCATTTT.

On this clone: Other nucleotide sequences from this sample produce the same CDR3. The rearrangement joins TRBV7-2 to TRBJ1-2; tentative D call: TRBD1 (6 bases). CDR3 length equals 13 residues. Germline V lookup: CDR1 SGHTA, CDR2 FQGNSA. The germline V and J ends were trimmed by 5 bases and 8 bases, with 15 bases remaining between them. The CDR3 loop reads CASSLGGGYGYTF. The CDR3 nucleotides read TGTGCCAGCAGCCTAGGGGGGGGTTACGGCTACACCTTC.

The gene calls are TRBV14 and TRBJ2-2; 9 bases agree with TRBD2. The junction had 0 bases not matched to a gene; V was cut back by 3 bases and J by 1 base. Germline values: CDR1 SGHDN, CDR2 FVKESK. The CDR3 is 15 amino acids. The CDR3 here is CASSHSGGNTGELFF. DNA for the CDR3: TGTGCCAGCAGCCATAGCGGGGGGAACACCGGGGAGCTGTTTTTT.

This clone has only one observation. Compared with germline, one end of the junction differs, possibly owing to a read error. The J gene is TRBJ2-1, the V gene TRBV24-1, with TRBD1 matching 7 bases. This CDR3 spans 15 amino acids. Germline assignment: CDR1 KGHDR and CDR2 SFDVKD. The DNA for the CDR3 is TGTGCCGTGTCAGAGTCAGGGGGACGATACAATGGGCAGTTCTTC. It yields the protein CAVSESGGRYNGQFF.

This chain joins TRBV19 and TRBJ1-6; D perhaps matches TRBD1 (6 bases). Germline loops: CDR1 LNHDA, CDR2 SQIVND (reference sequence). V lost 8 bases, J lost 7 bases, and 6 bases lay in between. The CDR3 spans 11 residues. In DNA, the CDR3 is TGTGCCAGTCAGGGGAATTCACCCCTCCACTTT. Protein: CASQGNSPLHF.

The chain couples TRBV18 to TRBJ2-1; tentative D call: TRBD2 (5 bases). Trimming left V 2 bases short and J 0 bases short, with 11 bases between. The CDR3 extends over 16 amino acids. The germline CDR1 and CDR2 sequences are KGHSH and LQKENI. CDR3 bases: TGTGCCAGCTCACCATACGTAGCGACCTCCTACAATGAGCAGTTCTTC. It codes for CASSPYVATSYNEQFF.

This clone has a handful of counts. This sequence joins TRBV7-2 and TRBJ1-3; the match to TRBD1 covers 8 bases. Trimming at V came to 5 bases and at J to 8 bases, leaving 5 bases not matched to a gene. This CDR3 has 13 residues. Germline V gives CDR1 SGHTA, CDR2 FQGNSA. The CDR3 DNA is TGTGCCAGCAGCCCAACAGGGGGTGACACCATATATTTT. Protein product: CASSPTGGDTIYF.

On this clone itself: Other DNA sequences in the sample encode the same CDR3. The rearrangement joins TRBV19 to TRBJ2-2; D perhaps matches TRBD1 (5 bases). The CDR3 covers 13 residues. Trimming shortened V by 4 bases and J by 5 bases, and 8 bases separated the two germline ends. Germline V gives CDR1 LNHDA, CDR2 SQIVND (reference sequence). DNA of the CDR3: TGTGCCAGTAGTACCCAGGGAACCGGGGAGCTGTTTTTT. Protein sequence: CASSTQGTGELFF. The full variable domain, in which reference TRBV19 and TRBJ2-2 provide the parts outside the CDR3, is DGGITQSPKYLFRKEGQNVTLSCEQNLNHDAMYWYRQDPGQGLRLIYYSQIVNDFQKGDIAEGYSVSREKKESFPLTVTSAQKNPTAFYLCASSTQGTGELFFGEGSRLTVL.

The chain combines TRBV15 with TRBJ1-1; D is perhaps TRBD1 (6 bases). Trimming removed 1 base at V and 2 bases at J, with 20 bases between. This CDR3 region has 18 residues. Germline CDR1 is LNHNV and CDR2 is YYDKDF (reference sequence). CDR3 sequence reads: CATSRGGGHLILNTEAFF. The CDR3 coding sequence is TGTGCCACCAGCAGAGGGGGGGGACATCTCATCCTTAACACTGAAGCTTTCTTT. Full variable domain (missing parts from reference TRBV15 and TRBJ1-1): DAMVIQNPRYQVTQFGKPVTLSCSQTLNHNVMYWYQQKSSQAPKLLFHYYDKDFNNEADTPDNFQSRRPNTSFCFLDIRSPGLGDTAMYLCATSRGGGHLILNTEAFFGQGTRLTVV.

This clone appeared a single time. The rearrangement links TRBV19 to TRBJ1-5; no clear D. Germline values: CDR1 LNHDA, CDR2 SQIVND (reference sequence). The CDR3 consists of 13 residues. Deletions cut 5 bases from V and 5 bases from J, with 10 bases between. CDR3 protein: CASSPNSDQPQHF. In DNA, the CDR3 is TGTGCCAGTAGTCCGAACTCCGATCAGCCCCAGCATTTT.

V and J are TRBV18 and TRBJ1-4; D unclear. V dropped 3 bases and J dropped 7 bases, with 12 bases sitting between them. Germline assignment: CDR1 KGHSH and CDR2 LQKENI. The CDR3 contains 14 residues. The CDR3 region is CASSPETRSEKLFF. The CDR3, as DNA: TGTGCCAGCTCACCCGAAACACGGAGTGAAAAACTGTTTTTT.

CDR3 bases: TGTGCCAGCGGCGGGACAGCGACCAATCAGCCCCAGCATTTT. This sequence encodes CASGGTATNQPQHF. The V call is TRBV2, the J call TRBJ1-5, with 7 positions matching TRBD1. The CDR3 sequence is 14 residues long. Unmatched junction bases numbered 7, after V lost 8 bases and J lost 3 bases. The germline CDR1 and CDR2 sequences are SNHLY and FYNNEI.

This clone is a singleton in its sample. The rearrangement uses TRBV4-3 and TRBJ1-1; weak D call: TRBD1 (5 bases). V was shortened by 0 bases and J by 3 bases, with 11 bases between the two germline ends. Germline V lookup: CDR1 LGHNA, CDR2 YSLEER. This CDR3 spans 15 amino acids. CDR3 loop: CASSQEGVTDTEAFF. CDR3 nucleotides: TGCGCCAGCAGCCAAGAAGGGGTTACGGACACTGAAGCTTTCTTT.

The chain is built from TRBV24-1 and TRBJ1-1, with D hard to call. Germline CDR1 reads KGHDR; CDR2 reads SFDVKD. With 3 bases removed from V and 10 bases from J, the gap between germline ends came to 11 bases. This CDR3 contains 12 residues. The CDR3 region has the DNA TGTGCCACCAGTGATCCATACGATAGAGCTTTCTTT. As protein: CATSDPYDRAFF.

There are a few counts of this clone. The J gene is TRBJ1-2, the V gene TRBV27; 9 bases map to TRBD1. CDR1 and CDR2 (germline): MNHEY, SMNVEV (reference sequence). The CDR3 contains 16 residues. The trim removed 3 bases at V and 6 bases at J, leaving 11 bases unmatched. The CDR3 nucleotides are TGTGCCAGCAGTTTTCGTCGGGACAGGGACAGGAATGGCTACACCTTC. Translating it yields CASSFRRDRDRNGYTF.

This chain joins TRBV11-2 and TRBJ1-3, with 7 bases matching TRBD1. The CDR3 spans 14 residues. From germline, CDR1 is SGHAT and CDR2 FQNNGV. V dropped 4 bases and J dropped 2; count of bases not matched to a gene: 2. CDR3 coding DNA: TGTGCCAGCAGCTCAGGGACAGCTGGAAACACCATATATTTT. Residues: CASSSGTAGNTIYF.

V and J are TRBV19 and TRBJ1-2; 10 positions match TRBD1. The length of the CDR3 is 13 residues. After removal of 5 bases from V and 8 bases from J, the junction contained 5 bases not matched to a gene. Germline CDR1 LNHDA, CDR2 SQIVND (reference sequence). The DNA of the CDR3 is TGTGCCAGTAGTCGACAGGGGGCGGACGGCTACACCTTC. Translation gives CASSRQGADGYTF.

The V call is TRBV10-3, the J call TRBJ2-7, with unresolved D. This CDR3 has 13 residues. V gave up 9 bases and J gave up 3 bases, with 15 bases separating them. Germline-derived CDR1 and CDR2 are ENHRY and SYGVKD. The CDR3 DNA follows: TGTGCCATACTCAACTCCATCCTCTACGAGCAGTACTTC. The encoded protein is CAILNSILYEQYF.

This clone was detected once. CDR3 sequence reads: CASSLEGRVAEAFF. The CDR3 region has the DNA TGTGCCAGCAGCTTAGAGGGGCGCGTTGCCGAAGCTTTCTTT. The chain links TRBV11-2 to TRBJ1-1, with a possible D match to TRBD1 (5 bases). Trimming took off 0 bases at V and 8 bases at J, with 13 bases between the two ends. The CDR3 has 14 residues. CDR1 is SGHAT, CDR2 FQNNGV, per germline.

The rearrangement links TRBV6-5 to TRBJ1-1, with 9 bases fitting TRBD1. This CDR3 region has 12 residues. Germline assignment: CDR1 MNHEY and CDR2 SVGAGI. V lost 0 bases and J lost 10; bases outside the gene matches: 0. The CDR3 region is CASSYSGQGAFF. CDR3 bases: TGTGCCAGCAGTTACTCGGGACAGGGAGCTTTCTTT.

This clone was detected only a few times. The J gene is TRBJ1-5, the V gene TRBV28, with D possibly TRBD1 on 6 matching bases. V was trimmed by 3 bases and J by 7 bases, leaving 13 bases between them. The CDR3 runs 14 residues. Germline V gives CDR1 MDHEN, CDR2 SYDVKM. CDR3 loop: CASSLGAQKQPQHF. The CDR3 DNA reads TGTGCCAGCAGTTTGGGGGCTCAAAAGCAGCCCCAGCATTTT.

The genes are TRBV6-2 or TRBV6-3 and TRBJ2-7, with TRBD2 matching over 12 bases. From germline, CDR1 is MNHEY and CDR2 SVGEGT. There are 18 residues in the CDR3. Trimming at V came to 0 bases and at J to 1 base, leaving 7 bases not matched to a gene. The CDR3 spells CASSYSTSGRSPSYEQYF. In nucleotides, the CDR3 is TGTGCCAGCAGTTACTCGACTAGCGGGAGATCCCCATCCTACGAGCAGTACTTC.

This rearrangement joins TRBV9 to TRBJ1-4, with TRBD1 as a possible D gene (6 bases). Germline V gene lookup returns CDR1 SGDLS and CDR2 YYNGEE. The ends were cut back, 3 bases at V and 7 bases at J, with 22 bases in the middle. The CDR3 has 17 residues. The CDR3 is CASSANEGRGWGEKLFF. The CDR3 region has the DNA TGTGCCAGCAGCGCCAACGAGGGCAGGGGTTGGGGTGAAAAACTGTTTTTT.

The chain uses TRBV4-2 and TRBJ1-1, with D unclear. The CDR3 covers 15 residues. V shed 8 bases and J shed 3 bases, with 19 bases lying between them. Germline-derived CDR1 and CDR2 are LGHNA and YNFKEQ. This CDR3 is CASGRRAAGHTEAFF. The DNA for the CDR3 is TGTGCCAGCGGCCGTAGAGCGGCGGGCCACACTGAAGCTTTCTTT.

The chain couples TRBV7-2 to TRBJ2-5; 11 positions match TRBD2. The germline gives CDR1 SGHTA, CDR2 FQGNSA. Losses at the gene ends were 6 bases for V and 4 bases for J; bases not matched to a gene: 7. The CDR3 spans 15 residues. CDR3 DNA sequence: TGTGCCAGCAGTCTGAATGGACTAGCGGGAGAGACCCAGTACTTC. Residues: CASSLNGLAGETQYF.

At least ten counts were recorded for this clone. The chain recombines TRBV9 with TRBJ2-1; 15 nucleotides align to TRBD2. Unmatched junction bases numbered 4, after V lost 0 bases and J lost 9 bases. Germline V gives CDR1 SGDLS, CDR2 YYNGEE. This CDR3 is 16 amino acids long. The CDR3 protein is CASSVGRTSGRAEQFF. The CDR3 nucleotides read TGTGCCAGCAGCGTAGGAAGGACTAGCGGGAGGGCTGAGCAGTTCTTC.

J is TRBJ1-4 and V is TRBV12-3 or TRBV12-4, with unresolved D. V lost 3 bases to trimming and J lost 8 bases, with 10 bases between them. The CDR3 extends over 13 amino acids. The CDR3 DNA reads as TGTGCCAGCAGTTTGCGGTCGCGGGAAAAACTGTTTTTT. Translated, it gives CASSLRSREKLFF.

This clone showed up just once. The V gene is TRBV6-5, the J gene TRBJ1-3; D gene unclear. Germline V gene lookup returns CDR1 MNHEY and CDR2 SVGAGI. V was trimmed by 6 bases and J by 2 bases, leaving 8 bases between them. The CDR3 length is 13 residues. CDR3 DNA sequence: TGTGCCAGCAGCCTACAGCCTGGAAACACCATATATTTT. Translated: CASSLQPGNTIYF.

The CDR3 DNA reads TGTGCCAGCAAGTATGACGGGGGGAGCGGCGAGCAGTACTTC. This encodes CASKYDGGSGEQYF. The rearrangement joins TRBV6-5 to TRBJ2-7, with 7 bases fitting TRBD2. The CDR3 has 14 residues. Germline CDR1 reads MNHEY; CDR2 reads SVGAGI. J lost 6 bases, V lost 7 bases, and 12 bases had no gene match.

The chain links TRBV18 to TRBJ1-5; weak D call: TRBD1 (6 bases). The ends were cut back, 3 bases at V and 7 bases at J, with 7 bases in the middle. Germline CDR1 KGHSH, CDR2 LQKENI. The CDR3 contains 12 residues. The CDR3 region has the DNA TGTGCCAGCTCACCGACAGGACAGCCCCAGCATTTT. The encoded protein is CASSPTGQPQHF.